This is a list of T cell receptor beta chains from one sample in a study of early T cells in non-severe SARS-CoV-2 infection. Using its own MiXCR run on the 5' RACE reads, TCRdb lists one record per CDR3 protein. Of around 44,000 distinct CDR3 sequences detected, 8.5% to 10% appear once; the ten largest clones hold about 8.6%. Sequenced input: whole blood. These receptors were obtained from an adult who was a healthcare worker with PCR-confirmed SARS-CoV-2 infection or an uninfected control (not recorded which). Each CDR3 is given with its conserved first and last residue. D genes are given only for firm matches. Expanded clones get a size class; other rows say once, few or many, or leave the size out.

V gene: TRBV20-1
J gene: TRBJ2-1
clone size: few
D gene: .
CDR3 protein: CSARDPGRRNEQFF
CDR3 DNA: TGCAGTGCTAGAGATCCGGGCCGTAGGAATGAGCAGTTCTTC

V gene: TRBV7-9
J gene: TRBJ1-4
clone size: many
D gene: TRBD1
CDR3 protein: CASSKRQGEEKLFF
CDR3 DNA: TGTGCCAGCAGCAAACGACAGGGCGAGGAAAAACTGTTTTTT

V gene: TRBV20-1
J gene: TRBJ2-7
clone size: few
D gene: .
CDR3 protein: CSARDYAGRYEQYF
CDR3 DNA: TGCAGTGCTAGAGATTACGCAGGGAGGTACGAGCAGTACTTC

V gene: TRBV5-6
J gene: TRBJ2-7
clone size: few
D gene: .
CDR3 protein: CASSWGPSDEQYF
CDR3 DNA: TGTGCCAGCAGCTGGGGACCCTCCGACGAGCAGTACTTC

V gene: TRBV28
J gene: TRBJ2-7
clone size: few
D gene: TRBD1
CDR3 protein: CASSTPGQGLSYEQYF
CDR3 DNA: TGTGCCAGCAGTACCCCAGGACAGGGACTCTCCTACGAGCAGTACTTC

V gene: TRBV5-1
J gene: TRBJ1-3
clone size: .
D gene: .
CDR3 protein: CASSPTLGQTSGNTIYF
CDR3 DNA: TGCGCCAGCAGCCCGACCCTCGGACAGACCTCTGGAAACACCATATATTTT

V gene: TRBV20-1
J gene: TRBJ2-7
clone size: .
D gene: TRBD1
CDR3 protein: CSAGMTGVPYEQYF
CDR3 DNA: TGCAGTGCAGGAATGACAGGGGTTCCCTACGAGCAGTACTTC

V gene: TRBV7-9
J gene: TRBJ2-1
clone size: many
D gene: .
CDR3 protein: CASSSYPTYEQFF
CDR3 DNA: TGTGCCAGCAGCTCATACCCCACCTATGAGCAGTTCTTC

V gene: TRBV7-9
J gene: TRBJ2-3
clone size: many
D gene: .
CDR3 protein: CASSFWQDVTDTQYF
CDR3 DNA: TGTGCCAGCAGCTTCTGGCAGGATGTAACAGATACGCAGTATTTT

V gene: TRBV29-1
J gene: TRBJ2-7
clone size: few
D gene: TRBD2
CDR3 protein: CSVETLAGSYEQYF
CDR3 DNA: TGCAGCGTTGAGACCCTAGCGGGATCCTACGAGCAGTACTTC

V gene: TRBV25-1
J gene: TRBJ2-1
clone size: .
D gene: TRBD1
CDR3 protein: CATTGTANNEQFF
CDR3 DNA: TGTGCCACCACCGGGACAGCGAACAATGAGCAGTTCTTC

V gene: TRBV20-1
J gene: TRBJ2-1
clone size: few
D gene: .
CDR3 protein: CSARGSSESYNEQFF
CDR3 DNA: TGCAGTGCTAGAGGGTCTAGCGAATCCTACAATGAGCAGTTCTTC

V gene: TRBV29-1
J gene: TRBJ1-2
clone size: many
D gene: .
CDR3 protein: CSVEKRDMGSYGYTF
CDR3 DNA: TGCAGCGTTGAGAAAAGGGACATGGGAAGCTATGGCTACACCTTC

V gene: TRBV20-1
J gene: TRBJ2-2
clone size: many
D gene: TRBD2
CDR3 protein: CSARVGLAGGVTGELFF
CDR3 DNA: TGCAGTGCTAGAGTTGGACTAGCGGGAGGTGTCACCGGGGAGCTGTTTTTT

V gene: TRBV11-2
J gene: TRBJ2-7
clone size: many
D gene: .
CDR3 protein: CASSRGGGPYEQYF
CDR3 DNA: TGTGCCAGCAGCCGGGGCGGTGGACCCTACGAGCAGTACTTC

V gene: TRBV19
J gene: TRBJ1-5
clone size: many
D gene: .
CDR3 protein: CASSIGSSNQPQHF
CDR3 DNA: TGTGCCAGTAGTATAGGTAGTAGCAATCAGCCCCAGCATTTT

V gene: TRBV7-9
J gene: TRBJ1-6
clone size: .
D gene: .
CDR3 protein: CASSLGPGGLNF
CDR3 DNA: TGTGCCAGCAGCTTAGGGCCGGGGGGCCTTAACTTT

V gene: TRBV3-1
J gene: TRBJ2-5
clone size: many
D gene: .
CDR3 protein: CASSLNRASGGTQYF
CDR3 DNA: TGTGCCAGCAGCCTGAACCGGGCCTCCGGCGGGACCCAGTACTTC

V gene: TRBV28
J gene: TRBJ1-2
clone size: .
D gene: .
CDR3 protein: CASSATSLYGYTF
CDR3 DNA: TGTGCCAGCAGTGCAACCTCGCTCTATGGCTACACCTTC

V gene: TRBV5-5
J gene: TRBJ1-5
clone size: many
D gene: .
CDR3 protein: CASSPVYSNQPQHF
CDR3 DNA: TGTGCCAGCAGTCCAGTCTATAGCAATCAGCCCCAGCATTTT

V gene: TRBV20-1
J gene: TRBJ2-1
clone size: few
D gene: TRBD2
CDR3 protein: CSARDPTSATYNEQFF
CDR3 DNA: TGCAGTGCTAGAGATCCCACTAGCGCCACCTACAATGAGCAGTTCTTC

V gene: TRBV20-1
J gene: TRBJ2-3
clone size: .
D gene: .
CDR3 protein: CSASPGVIDTQYF
CDR3 DNA: TGCAGTGCTAGCCCGGGAGTAATAGATACGCAGTATTTT

V gene: TRBV6-1
J gene: TRBJ2-7
clone size: .
D gene: .
CDR3 protein: CASSEAQGTLRNEQYF
CDR3 DNA: TGTGCCAGCAGTGAAGCTCAGGGGACATTACGTAACGAGCAGTACTTC

V gene: TRBV29-1
J gene: TRBJ2-1
clone size: many
D gene: .
CDR3 protein: CSVGVNEQFF
CDR3 DNA: TGCAGCGTTGGCGTGAATGAGCAGTTCTTC

V gene: TRBV28
J gene: TRBJ2-5
clone size: many
D gene: .
CDR3 protein: CASSFLGRDSKETQYF
CDR3 DNA: TGTGCCAGCAGTTTTCTTGGGCGGGACAGCAAGGAGACCCAGTACTTC

V gene: TRBV19
J gene: TRBJ2-5
clone size: many
D gene: TRBD1
CDR3 protein: CASSIIGQGTQETQYF
CDR3 DNA: TGTGCCAGTAGTATAATCGGACAGGGCACGCAAGAGACCCAGTACTTC

V gene: TRBV13
J gene: TRBJ1-1
clone size: few
D gene: TRBD1
CDR3 protein: CASSPGTGGYNTEAFF
CDR3 DNA: TGTGCCAGCAGCCCAGGGACAGGGGGCTATAACACTGAAGCTTTCTTT

V gene: TRBV11-2
J gene: TRBJ2-5
clone size: many
D gene: TRBD2
CDR3 protein: CASSPSGIETQYF
CDR3 DNA: TGTGCCAGCAGCCCTAGCGGGATAGAGACCCAGTACTTC

V gene: TRBV2
J gene: TRBJ2-5
clone size: .
D gene: .
CDR3 protein: CASSEKGEQETQYF
CDR3 DNA: TGTGCCAGCAGTGAAAAGGGGGAGCAAGAGACCCAGTACTTC

V gene: TRBV5-6
J gene: TRBJ2-7
clone size: many
D gene: .
CDR3 protein: CASSLILATYEQYF
CDR3 DNA: TGTGCCAGCAGCTTGATACTCGCTACCTACGAGCAGTACTTC

V gene: TRBV5-1
J gene: TRBJ2-5
clone size: many
D gene: .
CDR3 protein: CASSLDPASETQYF
CDR3 DNA: TGCGCCAGCAGCTTGGACCCCGCGTCGGAGACCCAGTACTTC

V gene: TRBV11-2
J gene: TRBJ2-3
clone size: .
D gene: .
CDR3 protein: CASSLEGLTDTQYF
CDR3 DNA: TGTGCCAGCAGCTTGGAGGGGCTCACAGATACGCAGTATTTT

V gene: TRBV7-8
J gene: TRBJ2-7
clone size: few
D gene: .
CDR3 protein: CVSSLAGQYEQYF
CDR3 DNA: TGTGTCAGCAGCTTAGCCGGACAGTACGAGCAGTACTTC

V gene: TRBV7-2
J gene: TRBJ2-7
clone size: many
D gene: TRBD2
CDR3 protein: CASSLGTTSAAYEQYF
CDR3 DNA: TGTGCCAGCAGCTTAGGAACAACTAGCGCCGCCTACGAGCAGTACTTC

V gene: TRBV5-5
J gene: TRBJ1-2
clone size: .
D gene: TRBD1
CDR3 protein: CASSPTGEGYTF
CDR3 DNA: TGTGCCAGCAGCCCTACAGGGGAAGGCTACACCTTC

V gene: TRBV28
J gene: TRBJ2-7
clone size: .
D gene: .
CDR3 protein: CASSLSPDEQYF
CDR3 DNA: TGTGCCAGCAGTTTATCTCCCGACGAGCAGTACTTC

V gene: TRBV6-6
J gene: TRBJ2-7
clone size: many
D gene: .
CDR3 protein: CASSYRQLYEQYF
CDR3 DNA: TGTGCCAGCAGTTATAGACAGCTCTACGAGCAGTACTTC

V gene: TRBV7-2
J gene: TRBJ2-5
clone size: many
D gene: .
CDR3 protein: CASSGWDSKETQYF
CDR3 DNA: TGTGCCAGCAGCGGCTGGGACTCCAAAGAGACCCAGTACTTC

V gene: TRBV11-2
J gene: TRBJ1-6
clone size: .
D gene: .
CDR3 protein: CASSHTRINSPLHF
CDR3 DNA: TGTGCCAGCAGCCATACGCGAATCAACTCACCCCTCCACTTT

V gene: TRBV4-1
J gene: TRBJ2-3
clone size: many
D gene: .
CDR3 protein: CASSQKGGYTDTQYF
CDR3 DNA: TGCGCCAGCAGCCAGAAGGGCGGCTACACAGATACGCAGTATTTT

V gene: TRBV29-1
J gene: TRBJ1-4
clone size: many
D gene: TRBD1
CDR3 protein: CSGRQGGSEKLFF
CDR3 DNA: TGCAGCGGACGACAGGGCGGAAGTGAAAAACTGTTTTTT

V gene: TRBV28
J gene: TRBJ1-1
clone size: .
D gene: .
CDR3 protein: CASSLAGGQNTEAFF
CDR3 DNA: TGTGCCAGCAGTTTAGCGGGAGGACAGAACACTGAAGCTTTCTTT

V gene: TRBV2
J gene: TRBJ2-1
clone size: many
D gene: .
CDR3 protein: CASSEGLNEQFF
CDR3 DNA: TGTGCCAGCAGTGAAGGTCTCAATGAGCAGTTCTTC

V gene: TRBV5-1
J gene: TRBJ2-2
clone size: many
D gene: .
CDR3 protein: CASSQEGGELFF
CDR3 DNA: TGCGCCAGCAGCCAGGAAGGCGGGGAGCTGTTTTTT

V gene: TRBV28
J gene: TRBJ2-2
clone size: many
D gene: .
CDR3 protein: CASGGPDSNTGELFF
CDR3 DNA: TGTGCCAGCGGGGGGCCCGACTCGAACACCGGGGAGCTGTTTTTT

V gene: TRBV7-9
J gene: TRBJ2-3
clone size: many
D gene: TRBD1
CDR3 protein: CASSLGGQAADTQYF
CDR3 DNA: TGTGCCAGCAGCTTAGGGGGACAGGCGGCAGATACGCAGTATTTT

V gene: TRBV9
J gene: TRBJ2-2
clone size: many
D gene: .
CDR3 protein: CASSVATGVKGYTGELFF
CDR3 DNA: TGTGCCAGCAGCGTAGCTACGGGTGTGAAGGGGTACACCGGGGAGCTGTTTTTT

V gene: TRBV6-1
J gene: TRBJ1-4
clone size: many
D gene: .
CDR3 protein: CASSEAGTYYEKLFF
CDR3 DNA: TGTGCCAGCAGTGAAGCCGGGACCTATTATGAAAAACTGTTTTTT

V gene: TRBV12-3/TRBV12-4
J gene: TRBJ2-3
clone size: many
D gene: TRBD1
CDR3 protein: CASSWVTGGADTQYF
CDR3 DNA: TGTGCCAGCAGTTGGGTAACAGGGGGCGCAGATACGCAGTATTTT

V gene: TRBV7-6
J gene: TRBJ1-1
clone size: few
D gene: .
CDR3 protein: CASSPQEMNTEAFF
CDR3 DNA: TGTGCCAGCAGCCCCCAAGAAATGAACACTGAAGCTTTCTTT

V gene: TRBV11-2
J gene: TRBJ2-7
clone size: many
D gene: TRBD1
CDR3 protein: CASSSDRAYEQYF
CDR3 DNA: TGTGCCAGCAGCTCAGACAGGGCCTACGAGCAGTACTTC

V gene: TRBV20-1
J gene: TRBJ2-2
clone size: once
D gene: .
CDR3 protein: CSASQDGRGATGELFF
CDR3 DNA: TGCAGTGCTTCCCAAGATGGACGGGGGGCCACCGGGGAGCTGTTTTTT

V gene: TRBV29-1
J gene: TRBJ1-5
clone size: few
D gene: TRBD1
CDR3 protein: CSAGTGPAHQPQHF
CDR3 DNA: TGCAGCGCCGGGACAGGGCCTGCTCATCAGCCCCAGCATTTT